This entry lists 14 T cell receptor beta chains sequenced from one sample in a study of blood T cell repertoires in COVID-19. Using immunoSEQ multiplex PCR, the repertoire was profiled, and TCRdb retains in-frame clones only, with some absent. The sample has 68,000 or so clones; approximately 90% are singletons. Sequences were obtained from peripheral blood. All receptors derive from a woman in her sixties or seventies with acute or convalescent COVID-19.

The gene calls are TRBV7-8 and TRBJ2-6; D gene uncertain. Trimming cost V 3 bases and J 2 bases, with 2 bases left between them. The germline V gene has CDR1 SGHVS and CDR2 FQNEAQ. The CDR3 extends over 13 amino acids. The CDR3 sequence: CASSFTGANVLTF. CDR3 sequence (DNA): TGTGCCAGCAGCTTTACTGGGGCCAACGTCCTGACTTTC.

The chain joins TRBV28 to TRBJ2-3; 9 bases are a match to TRBD2. This CDR3 has 15 residues. Trimming cost V 5 bases and J 2 bases; bases outside gene matches: 5. Germline V gene lookup returns CDR1 MDHEN and CDR2 SYDVKM. The CDR3 is CASSPAGGPTDTQYF. The DNA for the CDR3 is TGTGCCAGCAGTCCAGCGGGGGGACCCACAGATACGCAGTATTTT.

This sequence joins TRBV30 and TRBJ2-5; no definite D call. Trimming shortened V by 2 bases and J by 2 bases, and 12 bases separated the two germline ends. Germline CDR1 GTSNPN, CDR2 SVGIG (reference sequence). CDR3 size: 14 residues. The CDR3 protein is CAWSRTPKQETQYF. The DNA of the CDR3 is TGTGCCTGGAGTAGAACGCCTAAACAAGAGACCCAGTACTTC.

There are a few counts of this clone. J is TRBJ2-1 and V is TRBV13; no clear D. The CDR3 runs to 13 residues. Germline CDR1 reads PRHDT; CDR2 reads FYEKMQ (reference sequence). V was pared by 1 base and J by 6 bases, with 7 bases between. Written as DNA, the CDR3 is TGTGCCAGCAGCTTAGCGGTAGTCAATGAGCAGTTCTTC. Encoded protein: CASSLAVVNEQFF.

V usage is TRBV7-2 and J usage is TRBJ2-3, with D uncertain. Trimming pared 2 bases from V and 4 bases from J, leaving 7 bases between. CDR1 SGHTA and CDR2 FQGNSA come from the germline V gene. The CDR3 spans 13 residues. In nucleotides, the CDR3 is TGTGCCAGCAGCTTACAGTTCCCAGATACGCAGTATTTT. Protein sequence: CASSLQFPDTQYF.

The gene calls are TRBV28 and TRBJ2-7; D perhaps matches TRBD2 (6 bases). Trimming cost V 4 bases and J 9 bases, with 25 bases left between them. Germline CDR1 and CDR2: MDHEN and SYDVKM. The CDR3 consists of 16 residues. The CDR3 DNA sequence: TGTGCCAGCAGTTCTCCGGGAGAGACCGGTGGAGTCGGGCAGTACTTC. Protein sequence: CASSSPGETGGVGQYF. The complete variable domain, with remaining parts taken from reference TRBV28 and TRBJ2-7, reads DVKVTQSSRYLVKRTGEKVFLECVQDMDHENMFWYRQDPGLGLRLIYFSYDVKMKEKGDIPEGYSVSREKKERFSLILESASTNQTSMYLCASSSPGETGGVGQYFGPGTRLTVT.

This chain joins TRBV7-2 and TRBJ1-5; TRBD1 aligns across 7 bases. Trimming removed 4 bases from V and 9 bases from J; junction bases left unmatched: 3. Germline CDR1 reads SGHTA; CDR2 reads FQGNSA. This CDR3 has 12 amino acids. The CDR3 sequence is CASSYNRGPQHF. CDR3 coding DNA: TGTGCCAGCAGCTACAACAGGGGGCCCCAGCATTTT.

The chain joins TRBV9 to TRBJ1-1; 7 nucleotides agree with TRBD1. The CDR3 is 17 amino acids. CDR1 is SGDLS and CDR2 is YYNGEE in the germline V gene. Trimming removed 0 bases from V and 3 bases from J; junction bases left unmatched: 11. CDR3 sequence (DNA): TGTGCCAGCAGCGTAGAGGGGTCAGGGGGAGCGGACACTGAAGCTTTCTTT. This sequence encodes CASSVEGSGGADTEAFF.

V and J are TRBV2 and TRBJ2-2; 7 nucleotides line up with TRBD1. Germline loops: CDR1 SNHLY, CDR2 FYNNEI. CDR3 size: 13 residues. Germline trimming cut 5 bases from V and 6 bases from J; bases unmatched to any gene: 3. The CDR3 is CASSSTGPGELFF. CDR3 coding DNA: TGTGCCAGCAGTTCGACAGGGCCCGGGGAGCTGTTTTTT.

The chain links TRBV19 to TRBJ1-2, with 10 bases identical to TRBD1. The CDR3 totals 17 residues. In germline, CDR1 is LNHDA, CDR2 SQIVND (reference sequence). V was pared by 3 bases and J by 6 bases, with 13 bases of the junction left unmatched. DNA for the CDR3: TGTGCCAGTAGTATCACTGACAGGGGGCGCGGACTGAATGGCTACACCTTC. Translating it yields CASSITDRGRGLNGYTF.

The CDR3 spells CASSLGDRSTDTQYF. CDR3 sequence (DNA): TGTGCCAGCAGCTTAGGGGACAGGTCCACAGATACGCAGTATTTT. This chain connects TRBV7-9 to TRBJ2-3; 8 bases fit TRBD1. There are 15 residues in the CDR3. Unmatched junction bases numbered 2, after V lost 1 base and J lost 2 bases. Per germline, CDR1 SEHNR and CDR2 FQNEAQ (reference sequence).

This chain connects TRBV4-1 to TRBJ1-5; maybe TRBD1 (6 bases). Germline CDR1 reads MGHRA; CDR2 reads YSYEKL. This CDR3 comprises 16 residues. The V end lost 1 base, the J end lost 6 bases, and 16 bases lay between the germline ends. The CDR3 spells CASSQGGGARSQPQHF. DNA of the CDR3: TGCGCCAGCAGCCAAGGGGGGGGCGCAAGAAGTCAGCCCCAGCATTTT.

The chain carries TRBV27 and TRBJ2-1; 9 nucleotides agree with TRBD2. Germline-derived CDR1 and CDR2 are MNHEY and SMNVEV (reference sequence). The CDR3 runs to 15 residues. V was clipped by 6 bases and J by 4 bases; unmatched bases: 7. The CDR3 here is CASSQTSGEYNEQFF. The CDR3 nucleotides read TGTGCCAGCAGCCAGACTAGCGGTGAATACAATGAGCAGTTCTTC.

CDR3 sequence reads: CSVNTREAGNEQFF. The CDR3 region has the DNA TGCAGCGTTAATACTAGGGAGGCGGGAAATGAGCAGTTCTTC. The V gene is TRBV29-1, the J gene TRBJ2-1; tentatively, D is TRBD2 (6 bases). In germline, CDR1 is SQVTM, CDR2 ANQGSEA. Trimming left V 5 bases short and J 7 bases short, with 18 bases between. The CDR3 consists of 14 residues.